This T cell receptor beta chain was found in a study of blood T cell repertoires in COVID-19. Study-wide background: Italy, Spain and the United States were the sources of the convalescent and acute COVID-19 samples.

Data came from immunoSEQ multiplex PCR; TCRdb stores just in-frame clones and leaves some out. The sample yields roughly 260,000 clones, around 82% seen once. CDR1 and CDR2 from the germline V gene are GTSNPN and SVGIG (reference sequence). This CDR3 is built from 12 residues. Trimming took 8 bases from V and 1 from J, leaving 11 bases between them. Material for sequencing was PBMCs or T cells enriched from blood (not recorded which). This sequence joins TRBV30 and TRBJ1-2; D is perhaps TRBD1 (6 bases). The receptor was isolated from a woman aged 40 to 50 who had been exposed to COVID-19. CDR3 coding DNA: TGTGCCCTCGGACAGTTTAACTATGGCTACACCTTC. Amino acids: CALGQFNYGYTF.